The present TCR beta chain was sequenced within a study of identical twins. The CDR3 length is 15 residues. Per germline, CDR1 SGHRS and CDR2 YFSETQ. V gave up 4 bases and J gave up 0 bases; unmatched junction bases: 6. TCRdb itself ran the 5' RACE reads through MiXCR, one entry per CDR3 protein. Of under 1 million distinct CDR3 sequences in the sample, approximately 13% are singletons; the top ten hold about 1.5%. These data are also associated with another study on yellow fever vaccine responses in identical twins.

The TCR sequence derives from a woman between 18 and 30 years old in good health. The sequencing input was PBMCs. The rearrangement uses TRBV5-1 and TRBJ1-1; 7 bases align to TRBD1. The CDR3 here is CASSRGTALNTEAFF. The CDR3, as DNA: TGCGCCAGCAGCAGAGGGACAGCCTTGAACACTGAAGCTTTCTTT.